The 27 T cell receptor beta chains in this list originate from one sample, sequenced in a study of T cell responses to AZD1222 COVID-19 vaccine. Sequencing was performed with immunoSEQ multiplex PCR; in TCRdb, only in-frame clones are kept and a portion is missing. The table includes over 50,000 clones, 81% detected once. The sequences come from peripheral blood, collected 28 days after the second AZD1222 dose. The receptor set was obtained from an adult who received the AZD1222 COVID-19 vaccine.

J is TRBJ2-6 and V is TRBV24-1; D is uncertain. The CDR3 covers 16 residues. Trimming shortened V by 5 bases and J by 0 bases, and 10 bases separated the two germline ends. The germline V gene encodes CDR1 KGHDR and CDR2 SFDVKD. CDR3 sequence (DNA): TGTGCCACCAGTGGAAGGTCATCCTCTGGGGCCAACGTCCTGACTTTC. Its protein is CATSGRSSSGANVLTF.

V gene TRBV30 combines with J gene TRBJ1-4; unclear D gene. The CDR3 sequence is 14 residues long. Deletions cut 0 bases from V and 4 bases from J, with 9 bases between. CDR1 GTSNPN and CDR2 SVGIG come from the germline V gene (reference sequence). The CDR3 bases are TGTGCCTGGAGTGTAGGGATCAGTAATGAAAAACTGTTTTTT. It codes for CAWSVGISNEKLFF. Together with reference TRBV30 and TRBJ1-4, the CDR3 gives the full variable domain: SQTIHQWPATLVQPVGSPLSLECTVEGTSNPNLYWYRQAAGRGLQLLFYSVGIGQISSEVPQNLSASRPQDRQFILSSKKLLLSDSGFYLCAWSVGISNEKLFFGSGTQLSVL.

This clone was observed once. The chain combines TRBV5-5 with TRBJ2-5; a possible D gene is TRBD2 (5 bases). Deletions cut 2 bases from V and 9 bases from J, with 17 bases between. The germline V gene encodes CDR1 SGHKS and CDR2 YYEKEE (reference sequence). The CDR3 runs 14 residues. The CDR3 sequence is CASSFSTPEEAQYF. The CDR3 DNA sequence: TGTGCCAGCAGCTTCTCAACTCCTGAGGAGGCCCAGTACTTC.

V gene TRBV19 combines with J gene TRBJ1-5; 10 bases fit TRBD1. Per germline, CDR1 LNHDA and CDR2 SQIVND (reference sequence). CDR3 length equals 18 residues. V was pared by 8 bases and J by 0 bases, with 13 bases of the junction left unmatched. The CDR3 region is CASGADRTGGSSNQPQHF. The CDR3 DNA reads as TGTGCCAGTGGAGCGGACAGGACAGGGGGGTCTAGCAATCAGCCCCAGCATTTT.

Comments on this clone: Other nucleotide sequences in the sample specify the same CDR3. The chain recombines TRBV7-3 with TRBJ2-1; no definite D call. Trimming cost V 0 bases and J 4 bases, with 4 bases left between them. The CDR3 consists of 13 residues. Germline V gives CDR1 SGHTA, CDR2 FQGTGA. CDR3 in amino acids: CASSLTGYNEQFF. The CDR3 bases are TGTGCCAGCAGCTTAACGGGATACAATGAGCAGTTCTTC. Full variable domain (missing parts from reference TRBV7-3 and TRBJ2-1): GAGVSQTPSNKVTEKGKYVELRCDPISGHTALYWYRQSLGQGPEFLIYFQGTGAADDSGLPNDRFFAVRPEGSVSTLKIQRTERGDSAVYLCASSLTGYNEQFFGPGTRLTVL.

This clone was observed once. The chain has TRBV7-9 and TRBJ1-2; no reliable D call. The germline gives CDR1 SEHNR, CDR2 FQNEAQ (reference sequence). The length of the CDR3 is 14 residues. Trimming took 1 base from V and 4 from J, leaving 10 bases between them. The CDR3: CASSLEARIYGYTF. CDR3 coding DNA: TGTGCCAGCAGCTTAGAGGCCAGGATCTATGGCTACACCTTC. The whole variable domain, filled in from reference TRBV7-9 and TRBJ1-2, reads DTGVSQNPRHKITKRGQNVTFRCDPISEHNRLYWYRQTLGQGPEFLTYFQNEAQLEKSRLLSDRFSAERPKGSFSTLEIQRTEQGDSAMYLCASSLEARIYGYTFGSGTRLTVV.

V gene TRBV6-6 combines with J gene TRBJ2-7, with TRBD2 matching 13 bases. Trimming at V came to 2 bases and at J to 5 bases, leaving 0 bases not matched to a gene. In germline, CDR1 is MNHNY, CDR2 SVGAGI (reference sequence). The CDR3 has 14 amino acids. CDR3 in amino acids: CASSYGLAGDEQYF. The DNA of the CDR3 is TGTGCCAGCAGTTACGGACTAGCGGGAGACGAGCAGTACTTC.

This clone appeared a single time. This chain uses TRBV29-1 with TRBJ1-1; D may be TRBD1 (5 bases). CDR3 size: 14 residues. Trimming took off 6 bases at V and 1 base at J, with 15 bases between the two ends. Germline V lookup: CDR1 SQVTM, CDR2 ANQGSEA. The CDR3 protein is CSVGKRGWNTEAFF. Here the CDR3 DNA reads TGCAGCGTCGGAAAGAGGGGATGGAACACTGAAGCTTTCTTT.

This chain links TRBV5-1 with TRBJ1-3; 8 bases are shared with TRBD1. The V and J ends lost 2 bases and 4 bases, in that order; junction bases with no gene match: 5. The germline V gene has CDR1 SGHRS and CDR2 YFSETQ. The CDR3 length is 15 residues. The CDR3 sequence is CASSFQGAQGNTIYF. The CDR3 DNA follows: TGCGCCAGCAGCTTTCAGGGGGCGCAGGGAAACACCATATATTTT.

The rearrangement links TRBV7-2 to TRBJ1-6, with D unclear. The V gene's germline CDR1 is SGHTA and CDR2 FQGNSA. This CDR3 comprises 17 residues. The V end lost 2 bases, the J end lost 0 bases, and 11 bases lay between the germline ends. CDR3 sequence reads: CASSLYGRSSYNSPLHF. The CDR3 DNA reads TGTGCCAGCAGCTTATATGGAAGGAGCTCCTATAATTCACCCCTCCACTTT.

This sequence joins TRBV27 and TRBJ1-6; D is ambiguous. The length of the CDR3 is 15 residues. V gave up 6 bases and J gave up 9 bases, with 18 bases separating them. CDR1 and CDR2 (germline): MNHEY, SMNVEV (reference sequence). The CDR3 bases are TGTGCCAGCAGGGTCGGCCCGATGGGGAGTTCACCCCTCCACTTT. It yields the protein CASRVGPMGSSPLHF.

V and J are TRBV7-2 and TRBJ1-3; D is unclear. Trimming stripped 5 bases from V and 0 bases from J, with 8 bases between. Germline V CDR1 and CDR2: SGHTA, FQGNSA. This CDR3 is built from 14 residues. CDR3 DNA: TGTGCCAGCAGCCCTCAGAACTCTGGAAACACCATATATTTT. It codes for CASSPQNSGNTIYF.

The chain has TRBV4-3 and TRBJ1-2; TRBD1 matches 9 bases. The V and J ends lost 0 bases and 4 bases, in that order; junction bases with no gene match: 12. The germline V gene has CDR1 LGHNA and CDR2 YSLEER. The CDR3 is made up of 18 amino acids. CDR3 DNA sequence: TGCGCCAGCAGCCAAGATGTCCGGGCGGGACAGGGCACCTATGGCTACACCTTC. Protein product: CASSQDVRAGQGTYGYTF.

The chain couples TRBV7-9 to TRBJ1-1; D remains unclear. Germline values: CDR1 SEHNR, CDR2 FQNEAQ (reference sequence). V gave up 5 bases and J gave up 4 bases, with 14 bases separating them. CDR3 length: 14 residues. The CDR3 spells CASSPRGPATEAFF. Written as DNA, the CDR3 is TGTGCCAGCAGCCCGCGCGGGCCGGCCACTGAAGCTTTCTTT.

J is TRBJ2-7 and V is TRBV29-1; TRBD2 is a possible D gene (5 bases). Germline assignment: CDR1 SQVTM and CDR2 ANQGSEA. The V and J ends lost 3 bases and 1 base respectively, with 10 bases between them. The CDR3 extends over 13 amino acids. CDR3 coding DNA: TGCAGCGTTGATGACGGGGTTTCCTACGAGCAGTACTTC. Its protein is CSVDDGVSYEQYF.

The table lists this clone with a count of one. The chain recombines TRBV9 with TRBJ1-2; 8 bases align to TRBD1. The CDR3 is 13 amino acids. V lost 3 bases, J lost 8 bases, and 6 bases stayed unmatched. From germline, CDR1 is SGDLS and CDR2 YYNGEE. CDR3 region: CASSGTGRPGYTF. In DNA, the CDR3 is TGTGCCAGCAGCGGGACAGGGAGGCCCGGCTACACCTTC. Full variable domain (outside the CDR3, taken from reference TRBV9 and TRBJ1-2): DSGVTQTPKHLITATGQRVTLRCSPRSGDLSVYWYQQSLDQGLQFLIQYYNGEERAKGNILERFSAQQFPDLHSELNLSSLELGDSALYFCASSGTGRPGYTFGSGTRLTVV.

This chain connects TRBV7-2 to TRBJ1-2; possibly TRBD1 for D (6 bases). Trimming took off 5 bases at V and 8 bases at J, with 21 bases between the two ends. CDR1 and CDR2 (germline): SGHTA, FQGNSA. The CDR3 extends over 15 amino acids. CDR3 bases: TGTGCCAGCAGCGAACCAGGGGTAGTGATTCAGGGCTACACCTTC. Its translation is CASSEPGVVIQGYTF.

In DNA form, the CDR3 reads TGTGCCAGCAGACCACAGAGATCCTCCTGGGAGACCCAGTACTTC. This encodes CASRPQRSSWETQYF. V usage is TRBV7-9 and J usage is TRBJ2-5; no firm D call. Trimming took off 6 bases at V and 5 bases at J, with 19 bases between the two ends. CDR3 length equals 15 residues. Germline CDR1 reads SEHNR; CDR2 reads FQNEAQ (reference sequence).

This chain uses TRBV6-5 with TRBJ2-7; 10 bases align to TRBD1. The V gene's germline CDR1 is MNHEY and CDR2 SVGAGI. The CDR3 covers 14 residues. Trimming took 6 bases from V and 3 from J; bases not matched to a gene: 5. The DNA of the CDR3 is TGTGCCAGCAGATCCGGGACAGGGGACTACGAGCAGTACTTC. Protein: CASRSGTGDYEQYF.

This clone was seen just once. The rearrangement links TRBV2 to TRBJ2-3; D remains unclear. V lost 1 base and J 0 bases, leaving 8 bases between the germline ends. The CDR3 is 15 amino acids. In germline, CDR1 is SNHLY, CDR2 FYNNEI. The CDR3 region is CASSEGLASTDTQYF. CDR3 nucleotides: TGTGCCAGCAGTGAAGGGCTGGCTAGCACAGATACGCAGTATTTT.

The table lists this clone with a count of one. The V call is TRBV10-3, the J call TRBJ2-2; 7 bases line up with TRBD1. Germline-derived CDR1 and CDR2 are ENHRY and SYGVKD. This CDR3 region has 14 residues. J was trimmed by 7 bases and V by 8 bases; bases with no gene match: 10. CDR3 DNA: TGTGCCATCGCAGCAACAGGGGTCTACGGGGAGCTGTTTTTT. This translates into CAIAATGVYGELFF.

The J gene is TRBJ2-2, the V gene TRBV13; no clear D gene. V lost 0 bases and J 7 bases, leaving 3 bases between the germline ends. CDR1 and CDR2 (germline): PRHDT, FYEKMQ (reference sequence). The CDR3 is 12 residues long. This CDR3 reads CASSLGGGELFF. In DNA, the CDR3 is TGTGCCAGCAGCTTAGGCGGCGGGGAGCTGTTTTTT.

This clone appeared once. This rearrangement joins TRBV5-4 to TRBJ2-6; no clear D. In germline, CDR1 is SGHNT, CDR2 YYREEE (reference sequence). The CDR3 is 15 residues long. The V end was cut by 0 bases, the J end by 2 bases, with 6 bases between. CDR3 loop: CASSLDGAGANVLTF. CDR3 DNA: TGTGCCAGCAGCTTGGACGGCGCTGGGGCCAACGTCCTGACTTTC.

This chain links TRBV10-3 with TRBJ2-7; 8 bases are shared with TRBD1. CDR3 length: 12 residues. With V trimmed by 6 bases and J by 5 bases, 3 bases remained unmatched. Germline V gene sequence: CDR1 ENHRY, CDR2 SYGVKD. The CDR3 loop reads CAISTTGDEQYF. The CDR3, as DNA: TGTGCCATCAGCACGACAGGGGACGAGCAGTACTTC.

The gene calls are TRBV7-8 and TRBJ2-7; the D gene is possibly TRBD2 (6 bases). Trimming stripped 1 base from V and 7 bases from J, with 20 bases between. This CDR3 has 16 residues. CDR1 and CDR2 from the germline V gene are SGHVS and FQNEAQ. CDR3 amino acids: CASSLGGVGRVREQYF. DNA of the CDR3: TGTGCCAGCAGCTTAGGCGGGGTGGGCAGGGTGAGGGAGCAGTACTTC. Filled out from reference TRBV7-8 and TRBJ2-7, the complete variable domain reads GAGVSQSPRYKVAKRGQDVALRCDPISGHVSLFWYQQALGQGPEFLTYFQNEAQLDKSGLPSDRFFAERPEGSVSTLKIQRTQQEDSAVYLCASSLGGVGRVREQYFGPGTRLTVT.

The chain has TRBV19 and TRBJ1-5; TRBD1 matches at 8 bases. The V gene end was trimmed by 0 bases and the J gene end by 7 bases; junction bases not matched to a gene: 8. The CDR3 loop spans 16 amino acids. Germline CDR1 is LNHDA and CDR2 is SQIVND (reference sequence). The CDR3 region has the DNA TGTGCCAGTAGTATAGAAACAGGGGGATGGAGCCAGCCCCAGCATTTT. Translation gives CASSIETGGWSQPQHF.

This chain links TRBV7-2 with TRBJ1-5; D is possibly TRBD1 (5 bases). Germline V gene sequence: CDR1 SGHTA, CDR2 FQGNSA. The CDR3 loop spans 15 amino acids. Trimming took 5 bases from V and 4 from J, leaving 15 bases between them. The CDR3 DNA reads as TGTGCCAGCAGCCCCGCCCTGGGGGTTAATCAGCCCCAGCATTTT. Its translation is CASSPALGVNQPQHF.